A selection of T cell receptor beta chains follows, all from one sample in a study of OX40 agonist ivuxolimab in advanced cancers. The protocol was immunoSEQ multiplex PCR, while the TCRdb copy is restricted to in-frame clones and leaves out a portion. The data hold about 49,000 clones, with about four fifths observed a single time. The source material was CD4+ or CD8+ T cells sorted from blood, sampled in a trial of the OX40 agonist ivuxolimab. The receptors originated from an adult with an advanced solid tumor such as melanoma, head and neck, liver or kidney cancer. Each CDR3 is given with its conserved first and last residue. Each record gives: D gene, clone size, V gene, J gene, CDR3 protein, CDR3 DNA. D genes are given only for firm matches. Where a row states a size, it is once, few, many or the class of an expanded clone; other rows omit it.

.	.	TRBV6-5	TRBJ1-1	CASSYGPSEAFF	TGTGCCAGCAGTTACGGACCGAGTGAAGCTTTCTTT
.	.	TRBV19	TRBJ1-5	CASGLRDSSNQPQHF	TGTGCCAGTGGGCTCCGGGACTCCAGCAATCAGCCCCAGCATTTT
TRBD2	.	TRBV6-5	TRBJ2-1	CASSFGLANEQFF	TGTGCCAGCAGTTTCGGACTAGCCAATGAGCAGTTCTTC
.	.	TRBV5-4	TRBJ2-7	CASSSGNYEQYF	TGTGCCAGCTCTTCAGGGAACTACGAGCAGTACTTC
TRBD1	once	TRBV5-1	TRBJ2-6	CASSLEGAGQGLSGANVLTF	TGCGCCAGCAGCTTGGAGGGTGCGGGACAGGGACTCTCTGGGGCCAACGTCCTGACTTTC
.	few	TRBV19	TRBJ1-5	CASSIILMNQPQHF	TGTGCCAGTAGTATTATCTTGATGAATCAGCCCCAGCATTTT
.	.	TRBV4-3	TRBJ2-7	CASSQDPSSYEQYF	TGCGCCAGCAGCCAAGACCCTAGTTCGTACGAGCAGTACTTC
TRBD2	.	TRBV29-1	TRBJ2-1	CSVEGKVAGDQNSYNEQFF	TGCAGCGTTGAGGGCAAGGTAGCGGGAGACCAGAACTCCTACAATGAGCAGTTCTTC
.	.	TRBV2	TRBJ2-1	CASRSIDPLNEQFF	TGTGCCAGCCGTAGCATAGACCCCTTAAATGAGCAGTTCTTC
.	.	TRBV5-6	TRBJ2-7	CASSLFLARTYEQYF	TGTGCCAGCAGCTTGTTCCTAGCCCGAACCTACGAGCAGTACTTC
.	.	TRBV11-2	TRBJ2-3	CASSVRLGGPADTQYF	TGTGCCAGCAGCGTAAGACTGGGGGGCCCGGCAGATACGCAGTATTTT
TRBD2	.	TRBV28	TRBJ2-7	CASSPGTSGTLTYEQYF	TGTGCCAGCAGTCCGGGGACTAGCGGGACCCTTACCTACGAGCAGTACTTC
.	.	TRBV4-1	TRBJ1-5	CASSQGGFSNQPQHF	TGCGCCAGCAGCCAAGGGGGGTTTAGCAATCAGCCCCAGCATTTT
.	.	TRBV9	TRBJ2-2	CASSVGTGELFF	TGTGCCAGCAGCGTAGGGACCGGGGAGCTGTTTTTT
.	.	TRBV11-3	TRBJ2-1	CASSLRGSEQFF	TGTGCCAGCAGCTTGAGGGGTAGCGAGCAGTTCTTC